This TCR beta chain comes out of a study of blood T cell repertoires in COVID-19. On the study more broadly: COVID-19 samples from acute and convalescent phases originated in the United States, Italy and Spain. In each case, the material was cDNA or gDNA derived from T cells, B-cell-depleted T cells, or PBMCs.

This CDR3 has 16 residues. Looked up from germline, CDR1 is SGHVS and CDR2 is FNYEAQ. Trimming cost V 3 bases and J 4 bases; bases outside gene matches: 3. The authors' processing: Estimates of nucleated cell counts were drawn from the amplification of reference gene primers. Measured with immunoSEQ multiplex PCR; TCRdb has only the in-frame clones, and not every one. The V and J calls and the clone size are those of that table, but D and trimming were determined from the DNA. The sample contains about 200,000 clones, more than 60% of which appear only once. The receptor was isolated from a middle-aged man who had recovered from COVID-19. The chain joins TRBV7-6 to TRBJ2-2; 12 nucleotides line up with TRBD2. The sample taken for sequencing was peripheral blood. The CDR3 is CASSLATSGSTGELFF. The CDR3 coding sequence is TGTGCCAGCAGCTTGGCGACTAGCGGGAGCACCGGGGAGCTGTTTTTT. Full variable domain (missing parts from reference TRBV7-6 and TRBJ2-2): GAGVSQSPRYKVTKRGQDVALRCDPISGHVSLYWYRQALGQGPEFLTYFNYEAQQDKSGLPNDRFSAERPEGSISTLTIQRTEQRDSAMYRCASSLATSGSTGELFFGEGSRLTVL.